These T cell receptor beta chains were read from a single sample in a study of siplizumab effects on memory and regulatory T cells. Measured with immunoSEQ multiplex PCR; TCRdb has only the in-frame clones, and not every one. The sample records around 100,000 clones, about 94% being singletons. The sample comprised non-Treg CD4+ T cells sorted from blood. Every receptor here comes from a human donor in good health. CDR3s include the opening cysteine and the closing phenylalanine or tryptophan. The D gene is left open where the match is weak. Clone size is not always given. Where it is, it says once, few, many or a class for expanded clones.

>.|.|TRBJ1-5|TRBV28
CASSGSSYGNQPQHF
TGTGCCAGCAGCGGATCCTCCTATGGGAATCAGCCCCAGCATTTT
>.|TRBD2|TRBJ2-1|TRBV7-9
CASSASLAGADHEQFF
TGTGCCAGCAGCGCCTCCCTAGCGGGAGCTGATCATGAGCAGTTCTTC
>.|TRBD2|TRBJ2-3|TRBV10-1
CASSRLAGVTDTQYF
TGCGCCAGCAGTAGACTAGCGGGAGTTACAGATACGCAGTATTTT
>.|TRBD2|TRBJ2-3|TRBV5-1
CASSLELAGGTDTQYF
TGCGCCAGCAGCTTAGAACTAGCGGGAGGCACAGATACGCAGTATTTT
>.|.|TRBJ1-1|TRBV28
CASTPGGANTEAFF
TGTGCCAGCACCCCGGGGGGAGCGAACACTGAAGCTTTCTTT
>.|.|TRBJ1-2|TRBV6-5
CASSYSGLALGYGYTF
TGTGCCAGCAGTTACTCTGGACTCGCCCTAGGCTATGGCTACACCTTC
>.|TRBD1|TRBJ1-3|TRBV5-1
CASSFDPQGQAVGNTIYF
TGCGCCAGCAGCTTCGACCCCCAAGGACAGGCGGTAGGAAACACCATATATTTT
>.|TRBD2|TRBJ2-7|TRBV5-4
CASSSAGVTYEQYF
TGTGCCAGCAGCTCCGCGGGGGTAACCTACGAGCAGTACTTC
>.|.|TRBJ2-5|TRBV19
CASSVRGGATQYF
TGTGCCAGTAGTGTTCGGGGAGGCGCGACCCAGTACTTC
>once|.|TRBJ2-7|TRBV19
CASRDDRSSYEQYF
TGTGCCAGTAGAGACGACAGGAGCTCCTACGAGCAGTACTTC
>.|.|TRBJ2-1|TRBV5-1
CASSLVSSAGYNEQFF
TGCGCCAGCAGCTTGGTAAGCAGCGCGGGGTACAATGAGCAGTTCTTC
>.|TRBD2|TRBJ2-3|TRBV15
CATSRPLAGEADTQYF
TGTGCCACCAGTAGACCCCTAGCGGGAGAGGCAGATACGCAGTATTTT
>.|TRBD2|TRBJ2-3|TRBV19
CASSMGLFTSDTQYF
TGTGCCAGTAGTATGGGACTATTCACATCAGATACGCAGTATTTT
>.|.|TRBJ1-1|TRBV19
CASTLMGVEAFF
TGTGCCAGTACTTTAATGGGCGTCGAAGCTTTCTTT
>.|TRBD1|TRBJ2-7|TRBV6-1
CASRDPGTESF
TGTGCCAGTAGAGACCCCGGGACAGAGTCCTTC
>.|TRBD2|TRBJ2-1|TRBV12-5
CASGLVVAAGLENEQFF
TGTGCTAGTGGTTTGGTAGTGGCCGCGGGACTAGAAAATGAGCAGTTCTTC
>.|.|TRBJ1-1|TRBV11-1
CASSPTDLNTEAFF
TGTGCCAGCAGCCCGACCGACCTGAACACTGAAGCTTTCTTT
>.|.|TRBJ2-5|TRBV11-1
CASSLPGAKVKTQYF
TGTGCCAGCAGTTTACCCGGGGCGAAGGTTAAGACCCAGTACTTC
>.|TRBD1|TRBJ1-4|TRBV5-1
CASSWGTGTTNEKLFF
TGCGCCAGCAGCTGGGGGACAGGGACGACTAATGAAAAACTGTTTTTT
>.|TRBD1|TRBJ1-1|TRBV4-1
CASSAQGGGTEAFF
TGCGCCAGCAGCGCGCAGGGGGGGGGCACTGAAGCTTTCTTT
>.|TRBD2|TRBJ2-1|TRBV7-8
CASSLNEGLLSSLFF
TGTGCCAGCAGTTTAAATGAGGGACTACTTTCTTCGCTGTTCTTC
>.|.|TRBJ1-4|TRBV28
CASYRGSAANEKLFF
TGTGCCAGCTACCGGGGGTCCGCAGCTAATGAAAAACTGTTTTTT
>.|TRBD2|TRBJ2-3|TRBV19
CASSLREAGDTQYF
TGTGCCAGTAGTCTTCGGGAGGCAGGAGATACGCAGTATTTT
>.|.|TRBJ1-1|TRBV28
CASMGQGLAFF
TGTGCCAGCATGGGCCAGGGGTTGGCTTTCTTT
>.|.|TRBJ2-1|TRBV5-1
CASSPAPVHNEQFF
TGCGCCAGCAGCCCCGCTCCCGTCCACAATGAGCAGTTCTTC
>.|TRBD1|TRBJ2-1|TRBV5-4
CASSSESTGQRIF
TGTGCCAGCAGCTCCGAATCCACGGGACAGAGGATCTTC
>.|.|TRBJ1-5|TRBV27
CASSSADRLNSNQPQHF
TGTGCCAGCAGTTCAGCGGACAGACTTAATAGCAATCAGCCCCAGCATTTT
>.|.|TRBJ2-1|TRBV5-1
CASSLAPMPPPNEQFF
TGCGCCAGCAGCTTGGCGCCTATGCCTCCCCCCAATGAGCAGTTCTTC